The sequence of this T cell receptor (beta chain) was determined in a study of blood T cell repertoires in COVID-19. At the level of the study: Acute and convalescent COVID-19 specimens originated in the United States, Italy and Spain.

Looked up from germline, CDR1 is MNHNY and CDR2 is SVGAGI (reference sequence). Trimming stripped 2 bases from V and 0 bases from J, with 11 bases between. This CDR3 comprises 15 residues. Individuals drawn from 24 US areas were about 18 to 95 years old. Cohort assignment relied on participant-reported clinical history. Original handling: It was from reference gene primer amplification that nucleated cell counts were estimated. TCRdb's table, derived via immunoSEQ multiplex PCR, lists solely in-frame clones and lacks some. V and J calls and clone size follow that table, whereas D and trimming were derived from the DNA. The sample yields about 430,000 clones, 70% to 90% seen once.

Sample: PBMCs or T cells enriched from blood (not recorded which). V usage is TRBV6-6 and J usage is TRBJ2-7, with TRBD1 as a possible D gene (6 bases). This TCR came from a woman aged 25 to 39 with acute COVID-19. Here the CDR3 reads CASSYAGASSYEQYF. DNA for the CDR3: TGTGCCAGCAGTTACGCAGGGGCTAGCTCCTACGAGCAGTACTTC.